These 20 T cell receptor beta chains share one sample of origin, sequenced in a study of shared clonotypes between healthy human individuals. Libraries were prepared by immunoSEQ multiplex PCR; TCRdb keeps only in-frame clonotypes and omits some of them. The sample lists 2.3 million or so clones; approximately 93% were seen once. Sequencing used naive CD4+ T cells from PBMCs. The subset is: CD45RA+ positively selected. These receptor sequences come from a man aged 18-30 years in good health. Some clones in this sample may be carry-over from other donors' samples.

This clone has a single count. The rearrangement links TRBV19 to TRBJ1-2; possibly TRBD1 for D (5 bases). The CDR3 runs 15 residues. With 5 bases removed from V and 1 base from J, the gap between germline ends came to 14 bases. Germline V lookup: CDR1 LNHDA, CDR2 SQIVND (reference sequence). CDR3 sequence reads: CASSPRTGLNYGYTF. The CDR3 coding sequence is TGTGCCAGTAGTCCCAGGACGGGACTTAACTATGGCTACACCTTC. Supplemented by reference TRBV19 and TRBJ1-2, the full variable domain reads DGGITQSPKYLFRKEGQNVTLSCEQNLNHDAMYWYRQDPGQGLRLIYYSQIVNDFQKGDIAEGYSVSREKKESFPLTVTSAQKNPTAFYLCASSPRTGLNYGYTFGSGTRLTVV.

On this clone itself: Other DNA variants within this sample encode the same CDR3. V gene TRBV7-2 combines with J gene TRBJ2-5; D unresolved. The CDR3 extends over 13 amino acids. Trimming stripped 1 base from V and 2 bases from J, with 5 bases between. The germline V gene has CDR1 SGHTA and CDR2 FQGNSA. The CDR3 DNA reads TGTGCCAGCAGCTTAGTTCTTCAAGAGACCCAGTACTTC. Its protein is CASSLVLQETQYF.

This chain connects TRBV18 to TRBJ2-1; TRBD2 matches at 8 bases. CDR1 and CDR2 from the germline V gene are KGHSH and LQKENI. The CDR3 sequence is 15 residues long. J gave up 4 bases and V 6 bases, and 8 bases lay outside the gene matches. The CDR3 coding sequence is TGTGCCAGCTCCGCCATAGCGGGAAATTACAATGAGCAGTTCTTC. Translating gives CASSAIAGNYNEQFF.

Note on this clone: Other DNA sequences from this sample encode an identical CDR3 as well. The CDR3: CASSLGVSGNTIYF. CDR3 DNA sequence: TGTGCCAGCAGCTTAGGAGTTTCTGGAAACACCATATATTTT. This chain connects TRBV7-9 to TRBJ1-3; the D is unclear. Germline V gene data show CDR1 as SEHNR and CDR2 as FQNEAQ (reference sequence). The CDR3 covers 14 residues. Trimming removed 1 base at V and 1 base at J, with 5 bases between.

DNA of the CDR3: TGTGCCAGCAGCGAAATGCTCCAAAGGCGGGACAGGGGGAACGAGCAGTACTTC. This gives the protein CASSEMLQRRDRGNEQYF. The chain carries TRBV6-1 and TRBJ2-7; TRBD1 matches at 11 bases. Germline V lookup: CDR1 MNHNS, CDR2 SASEGT. V dropped 6 bases and J dropped 5; count of bases not matched to a gene: 18. This CDR3 comprises 18 residues.

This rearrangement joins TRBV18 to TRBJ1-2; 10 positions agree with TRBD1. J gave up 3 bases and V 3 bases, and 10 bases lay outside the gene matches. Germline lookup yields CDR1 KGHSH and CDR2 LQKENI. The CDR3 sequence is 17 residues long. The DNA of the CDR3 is TGTGCCAGCTCACCTAAAGCCGGGACAGGGGACGACTATGGCTACACCTTC. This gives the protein CASSPKAGTGDDYGYTF.

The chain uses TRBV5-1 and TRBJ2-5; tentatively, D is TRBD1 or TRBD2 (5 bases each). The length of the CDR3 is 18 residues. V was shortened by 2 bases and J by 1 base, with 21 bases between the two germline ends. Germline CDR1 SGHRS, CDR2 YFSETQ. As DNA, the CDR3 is TGCGCCAGCAGCTTCACCCCCGGGACCCGGACCCCCCAAGAGACCCAGTACTTC. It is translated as CASSFTPGTRTPQETQYF.

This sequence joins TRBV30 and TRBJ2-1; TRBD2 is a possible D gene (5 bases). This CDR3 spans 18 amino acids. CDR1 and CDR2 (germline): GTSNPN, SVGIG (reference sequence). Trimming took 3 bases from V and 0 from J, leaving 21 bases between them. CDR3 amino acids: CAWRAVSRAARSYNEQFF. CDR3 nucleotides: TGTGCCTGGAGGGCGGTCTCGAGGGCGGCTCGCTCCTACAATGAGCAGTTCTTC.

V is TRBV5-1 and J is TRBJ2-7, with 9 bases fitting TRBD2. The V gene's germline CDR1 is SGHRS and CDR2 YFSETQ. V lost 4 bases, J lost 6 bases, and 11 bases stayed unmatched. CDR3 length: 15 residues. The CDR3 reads CASSDPREGSTEQYF. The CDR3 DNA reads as TGCGCCAGCAGCGACCCGCGGGAGGGGAGTACCGAGCAGTACTTC. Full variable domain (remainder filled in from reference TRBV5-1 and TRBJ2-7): KAGVTQTPRYLIKTRGQQVTLSCSPISGHRSVSWYQQTPGQGLQFLFEYFSETQRNKGNFPGRFSGRQFSNSRSEMNVSTLELGDSALYLCASSDPREGSTEQYFGPGTRLTVT.

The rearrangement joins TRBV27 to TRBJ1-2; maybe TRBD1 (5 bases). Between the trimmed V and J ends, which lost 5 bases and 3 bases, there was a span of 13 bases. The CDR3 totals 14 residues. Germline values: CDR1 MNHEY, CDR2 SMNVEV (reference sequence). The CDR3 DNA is TGTGCCAGCAGTAACAGAGGGGCAGACTATGGCTACACCTTC. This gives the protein CASSNRGADYGYTF.

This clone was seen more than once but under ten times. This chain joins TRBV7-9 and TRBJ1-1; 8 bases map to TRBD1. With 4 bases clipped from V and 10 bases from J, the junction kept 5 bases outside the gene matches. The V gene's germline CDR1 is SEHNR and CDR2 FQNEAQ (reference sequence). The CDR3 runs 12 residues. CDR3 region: CASSSGGTGAFF. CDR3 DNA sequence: TGTGCCAGCAGCTCCGGCGGGACAGGAGCTTTCTTT.

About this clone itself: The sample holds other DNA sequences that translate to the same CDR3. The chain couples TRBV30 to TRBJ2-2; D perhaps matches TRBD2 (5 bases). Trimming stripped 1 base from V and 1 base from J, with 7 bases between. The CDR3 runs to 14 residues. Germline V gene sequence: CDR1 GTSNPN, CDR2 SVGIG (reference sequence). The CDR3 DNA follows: TGTGCCTGGAGTGGGGCGGGGAACACCGGGGAGCTGTTTTTT. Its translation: CAWSGAGNTGELFF.

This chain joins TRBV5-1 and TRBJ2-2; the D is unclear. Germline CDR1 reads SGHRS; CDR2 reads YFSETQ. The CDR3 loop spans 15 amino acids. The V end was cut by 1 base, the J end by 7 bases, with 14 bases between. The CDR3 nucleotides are TGCGCCAGCAGCTTGACGGCTAGATATGACGGGGAGCTGTTTTTT. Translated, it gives CASSLTARYDGELFF.

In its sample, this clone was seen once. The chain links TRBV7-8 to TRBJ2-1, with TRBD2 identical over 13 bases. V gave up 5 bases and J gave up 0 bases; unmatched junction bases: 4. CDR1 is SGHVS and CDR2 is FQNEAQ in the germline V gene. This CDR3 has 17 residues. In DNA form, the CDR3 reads TGTGCCAGCAGCCCCCGGACTAGCGGGAGCTCCTACAATGAGCAGTTCTTC. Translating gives CASSPRTSGSSYNEQFF.

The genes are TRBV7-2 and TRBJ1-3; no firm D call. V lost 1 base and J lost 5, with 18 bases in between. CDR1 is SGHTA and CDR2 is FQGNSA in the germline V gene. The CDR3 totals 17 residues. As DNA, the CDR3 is TGTGCCAGCAGCTTAGTGTCGGTTGGAGGGAAGAGAAACACCATATATTTT. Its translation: CASSLVSVGGKRNTIYF.

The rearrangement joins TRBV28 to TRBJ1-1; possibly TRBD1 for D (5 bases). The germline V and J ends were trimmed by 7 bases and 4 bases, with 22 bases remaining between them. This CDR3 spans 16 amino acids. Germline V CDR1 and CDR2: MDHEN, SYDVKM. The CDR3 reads CASITSTGLKGTEAFF. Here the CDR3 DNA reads TGTGCCAGCATAACGTCGACGGGGCTGAAGGGCACTGAAGCTTTCTTT. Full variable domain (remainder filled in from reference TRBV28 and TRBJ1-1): DVKVTQSSRYLVKRTGEKVFLECVQDMDHENMFWYRQDPGLGLRLIYFSYDVKMKEKGDIPEGYSVSREKKERFSLILESASTNQTSMYLCASITSTGLKGTEAFFGQGTRLTVV.

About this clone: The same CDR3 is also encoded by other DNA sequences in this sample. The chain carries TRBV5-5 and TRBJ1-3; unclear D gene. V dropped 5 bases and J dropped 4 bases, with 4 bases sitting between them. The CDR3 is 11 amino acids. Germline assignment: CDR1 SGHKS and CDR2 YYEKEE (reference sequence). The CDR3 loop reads CASRGGNTIYF. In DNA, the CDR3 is TGTGCCAGCAGGGGGGGAAACACCATATATTTT.

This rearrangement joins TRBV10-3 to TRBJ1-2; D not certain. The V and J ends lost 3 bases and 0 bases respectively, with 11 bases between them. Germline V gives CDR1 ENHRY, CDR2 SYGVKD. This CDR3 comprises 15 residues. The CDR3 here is CAISDRTDANYGYTF. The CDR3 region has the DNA TGTGCCATCAGTGACAGGACGGACGCTAACTATGGCTACACCTTC.

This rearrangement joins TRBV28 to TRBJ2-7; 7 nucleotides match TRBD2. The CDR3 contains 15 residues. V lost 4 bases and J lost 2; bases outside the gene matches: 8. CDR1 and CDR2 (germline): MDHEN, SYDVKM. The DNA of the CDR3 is TGTGCCAGCAGTTCCCAGGGCGGGGGTACCTACGAGCAGTACTTC. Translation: CASSSQGGGTYEQYF.

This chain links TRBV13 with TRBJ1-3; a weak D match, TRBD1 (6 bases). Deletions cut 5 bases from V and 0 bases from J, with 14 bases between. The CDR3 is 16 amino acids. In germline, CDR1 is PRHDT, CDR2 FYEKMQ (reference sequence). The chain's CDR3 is CASSGGAHSSGNTIYF. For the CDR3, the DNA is TGTGCCAGCAGCGGGGGGGCTCACAGCTCTGGAAACACCATATATTTT.